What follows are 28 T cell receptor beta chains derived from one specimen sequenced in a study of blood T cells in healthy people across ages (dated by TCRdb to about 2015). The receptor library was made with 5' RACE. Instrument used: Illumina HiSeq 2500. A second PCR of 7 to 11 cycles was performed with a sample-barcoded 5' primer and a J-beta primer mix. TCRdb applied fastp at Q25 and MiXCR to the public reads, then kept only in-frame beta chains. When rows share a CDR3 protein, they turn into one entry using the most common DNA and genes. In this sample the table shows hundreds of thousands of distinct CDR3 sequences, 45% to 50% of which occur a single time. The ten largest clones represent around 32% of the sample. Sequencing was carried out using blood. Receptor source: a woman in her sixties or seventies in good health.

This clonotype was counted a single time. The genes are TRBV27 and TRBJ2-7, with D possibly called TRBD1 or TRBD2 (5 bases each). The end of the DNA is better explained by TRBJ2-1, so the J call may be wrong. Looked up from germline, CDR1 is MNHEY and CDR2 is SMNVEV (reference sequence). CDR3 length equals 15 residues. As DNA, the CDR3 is TGTGCCAGCAGTTTATCGGGGGTCATCTCAGGTGAGCAGTTCTTC. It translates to CASSLSGVISGEQFF.

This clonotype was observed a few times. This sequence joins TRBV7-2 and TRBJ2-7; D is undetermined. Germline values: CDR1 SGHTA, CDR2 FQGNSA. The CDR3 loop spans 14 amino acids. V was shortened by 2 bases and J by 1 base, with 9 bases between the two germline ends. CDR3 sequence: CASSLNRASYEQYF. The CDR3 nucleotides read TGTGCCAGCAGCTTAAACCGCGCTTCCTACGAGCAGTACTTC.

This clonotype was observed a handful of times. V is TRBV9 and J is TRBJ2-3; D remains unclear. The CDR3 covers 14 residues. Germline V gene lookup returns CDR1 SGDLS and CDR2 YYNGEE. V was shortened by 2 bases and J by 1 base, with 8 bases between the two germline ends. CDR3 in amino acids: CASSVQERTDTQYF. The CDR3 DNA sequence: TGTGCCAGCAGCGTCCAGGAGCGCACAGATACGCAGTATTTT.

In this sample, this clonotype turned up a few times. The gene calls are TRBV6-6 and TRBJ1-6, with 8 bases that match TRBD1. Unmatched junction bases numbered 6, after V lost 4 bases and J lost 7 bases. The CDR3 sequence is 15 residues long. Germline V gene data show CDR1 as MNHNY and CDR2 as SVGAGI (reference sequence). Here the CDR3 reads CASSSGQGQNSPLHF. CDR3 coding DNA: TGTGCCAGCAGTTCCGGACAGGGACAAAATTCACCCCTCCACTTT.

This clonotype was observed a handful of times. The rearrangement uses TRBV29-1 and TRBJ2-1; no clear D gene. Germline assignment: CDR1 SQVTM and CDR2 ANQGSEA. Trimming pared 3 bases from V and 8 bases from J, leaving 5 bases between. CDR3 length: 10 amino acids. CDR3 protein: CSVEGYEQFF. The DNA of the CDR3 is TGCAGCGTTGAGGGGTATGAGCAGTTCTTC.

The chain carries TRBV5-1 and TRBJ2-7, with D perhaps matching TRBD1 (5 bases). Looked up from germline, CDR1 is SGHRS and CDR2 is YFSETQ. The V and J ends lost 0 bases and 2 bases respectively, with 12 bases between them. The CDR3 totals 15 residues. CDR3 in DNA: TGCGCCAGCAGCTTGGCGCAGGGCGGAGCCTACGAGCAGTACTTC. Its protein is CASSLAQGGAYEQYF.

CDR3 bases: TGCAGCGTCGAGGGACAGGAAAATAATGAGCAGTACTTC. It yields the protein CSVEGQENNEQYF. The V gene is TRBV29-1, the J gene TRBJ2-1; TRBD1 aligns across 8 bases. TRBJ2-7 explains the end of the DNA better; the J call may be wrong. The CDR3 sequence is 13 residues long. The germline gives CDR1 SQVTM, CDR2 ANQGSEA.

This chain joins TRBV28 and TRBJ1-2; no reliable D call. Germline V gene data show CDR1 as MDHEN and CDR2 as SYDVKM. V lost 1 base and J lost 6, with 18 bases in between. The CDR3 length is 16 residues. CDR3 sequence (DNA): TGTGCCAGCAGTTTATTTCCGGGAGGGAGGCTTAATGGCTACACCTTC. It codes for CASSLFPGGRLNGYTF.

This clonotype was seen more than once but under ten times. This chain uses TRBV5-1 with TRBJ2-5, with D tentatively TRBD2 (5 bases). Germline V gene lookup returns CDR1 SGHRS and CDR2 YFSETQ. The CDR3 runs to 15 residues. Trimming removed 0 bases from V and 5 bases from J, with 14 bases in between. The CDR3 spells CASSLVGRGMETQYF. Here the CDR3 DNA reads TGCGCCAGCAGCTTGGTCGGTCGAGGGATGGAGACCCAGTACTTC.

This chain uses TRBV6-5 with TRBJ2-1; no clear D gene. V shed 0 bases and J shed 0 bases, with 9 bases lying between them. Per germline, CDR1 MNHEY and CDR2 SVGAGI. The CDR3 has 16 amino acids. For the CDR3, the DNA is TGTGCCAGCAGTTACTCCCCCCGGAGCTCCTACAATGAGCAGTTCTTC. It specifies CASSYSPRSSYNEQFF.

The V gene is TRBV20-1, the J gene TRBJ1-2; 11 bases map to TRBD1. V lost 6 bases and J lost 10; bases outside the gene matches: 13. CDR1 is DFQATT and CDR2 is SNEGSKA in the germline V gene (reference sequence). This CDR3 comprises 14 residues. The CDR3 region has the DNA TGCAGTGCCGATCCGGTCCCGGGACAGGGGGACTACACCTTC. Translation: CSADPVPGQGDYTF.

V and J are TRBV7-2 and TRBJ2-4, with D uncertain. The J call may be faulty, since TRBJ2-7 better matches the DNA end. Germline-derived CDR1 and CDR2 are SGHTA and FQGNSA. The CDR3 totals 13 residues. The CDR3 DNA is TGTGCCAGCAGCTTATTTAATCGCTACGAGCAGTACTTC. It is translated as CASSLFNRYEQYF.

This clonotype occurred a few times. DNA of the CDR3: TGTGCCAGCTCAGAAACAGGGGGGCTCGGTGAGCAGTTCTTC. This gives the protein CASSETGGLGEQFF. The chain recombines TRBV6-5 with TRBJ2-1; TRBD1 agrees at 8 bases. The length of the CDR3 is 14 residues. The germline V gene encodes CDR1 MNHEY and CDR2 SVGAGI. V was clipped by 8 bases and J by 9 bases; unmatched bases: 12.

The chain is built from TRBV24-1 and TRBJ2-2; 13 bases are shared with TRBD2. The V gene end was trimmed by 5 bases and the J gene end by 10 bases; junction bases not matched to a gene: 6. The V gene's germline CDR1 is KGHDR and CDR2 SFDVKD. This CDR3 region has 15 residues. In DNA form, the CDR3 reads TGTGCCACCAGTGTAACTAGCGGGAGGGCCATGGAGCTGTTTTTT. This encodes CATSVTSGRAMELFF.

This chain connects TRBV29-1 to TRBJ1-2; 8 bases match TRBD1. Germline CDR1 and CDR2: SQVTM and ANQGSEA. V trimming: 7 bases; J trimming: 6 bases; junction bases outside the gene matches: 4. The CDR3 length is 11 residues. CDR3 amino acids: CSGTTGDGYTF. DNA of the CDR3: TGCAGCGGTACGACAGGGGATGGCTACACCTTC.

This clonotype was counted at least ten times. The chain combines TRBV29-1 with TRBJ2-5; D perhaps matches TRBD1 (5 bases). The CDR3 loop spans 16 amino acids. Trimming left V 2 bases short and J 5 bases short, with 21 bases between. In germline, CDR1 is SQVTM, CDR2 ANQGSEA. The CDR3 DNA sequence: TGCAGCGTTGAATCCGCGAGCCTCCCCTCAGGGGAGACCCAGTACTTC. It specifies CSVESASLPSGETQYF.

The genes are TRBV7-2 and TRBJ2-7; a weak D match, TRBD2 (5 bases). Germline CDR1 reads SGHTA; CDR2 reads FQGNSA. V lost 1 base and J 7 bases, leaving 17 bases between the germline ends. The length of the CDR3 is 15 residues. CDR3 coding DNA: TGTGCCAGCAGCTTAGGAGTTAGCGCCCAAGGAGAGCAGTACTTC. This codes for CASSLGVSAQGEQYF.

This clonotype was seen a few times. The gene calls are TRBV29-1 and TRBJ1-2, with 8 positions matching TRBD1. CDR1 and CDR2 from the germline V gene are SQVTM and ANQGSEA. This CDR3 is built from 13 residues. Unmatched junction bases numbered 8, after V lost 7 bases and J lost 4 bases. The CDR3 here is CSAGGQGSYGYTF. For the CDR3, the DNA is TGCAGCGCAGGTGGACAGGGATCCTATGGCTACACCTTC.

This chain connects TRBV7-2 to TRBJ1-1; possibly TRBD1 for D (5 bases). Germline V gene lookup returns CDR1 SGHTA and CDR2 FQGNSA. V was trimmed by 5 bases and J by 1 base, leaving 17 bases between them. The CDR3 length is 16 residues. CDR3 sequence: CASSPPGTKRNTEAFF. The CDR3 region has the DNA TGTGCCAGCAGCCCCCCGGGGACGAAGAGGAACACTGAAGCTTTCTTT. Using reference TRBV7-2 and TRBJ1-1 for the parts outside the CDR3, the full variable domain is GAGVSQSPSNKVTEKGKDVELRCDPISGHTALYWYRQSLGQGLEFLIYFQGNSAPDKSGLPSDRFSAERTGGSVSTLTIQRTQQEDSAVYLCASSPPGTKRNTEAFFGQGTRLTVV.

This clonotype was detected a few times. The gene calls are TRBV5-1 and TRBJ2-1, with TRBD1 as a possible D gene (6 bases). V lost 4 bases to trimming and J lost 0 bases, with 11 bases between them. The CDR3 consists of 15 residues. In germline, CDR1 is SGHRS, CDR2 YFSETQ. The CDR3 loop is CASSKGDISYNEQFF. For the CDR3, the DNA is TGCGCCAGCAGCAAAGGGGACATCTCCTACAATGAGCAGTTCTTC.

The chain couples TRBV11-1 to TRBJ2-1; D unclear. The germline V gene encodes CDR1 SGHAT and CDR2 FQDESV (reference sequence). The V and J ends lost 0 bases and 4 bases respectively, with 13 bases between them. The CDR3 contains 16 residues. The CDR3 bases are TGTGCCAGCAGCTTAGCAGGATCCTCACTTTACAATGAGCAGTTCTTC. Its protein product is CASSLAGSSLYNEQFF.

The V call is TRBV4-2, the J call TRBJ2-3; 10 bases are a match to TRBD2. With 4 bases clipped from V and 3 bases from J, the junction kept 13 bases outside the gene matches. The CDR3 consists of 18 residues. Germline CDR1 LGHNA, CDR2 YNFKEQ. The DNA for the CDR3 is TGTGCCAGCAGCCTATCCTGGACTAGCGGAGGAAGTACAGATACGCAGTATTTT. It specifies CASSLSWTSGGSTDTQYF.

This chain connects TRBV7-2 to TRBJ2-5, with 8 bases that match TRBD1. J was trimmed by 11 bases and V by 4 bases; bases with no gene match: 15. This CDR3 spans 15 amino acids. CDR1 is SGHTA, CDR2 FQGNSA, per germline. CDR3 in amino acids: CASSSSRTGILQQYF. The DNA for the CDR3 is TGTGCCAGCAGCTCCTCCCGGACAGGGATTTTGCAGCAGTACTTC.

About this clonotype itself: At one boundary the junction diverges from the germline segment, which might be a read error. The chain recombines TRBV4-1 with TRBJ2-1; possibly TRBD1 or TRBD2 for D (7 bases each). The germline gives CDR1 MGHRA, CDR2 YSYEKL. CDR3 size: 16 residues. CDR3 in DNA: TGCGCCAGCAGCCAACGGGGGGACAGCTACTACAATGAGCGGTTCTTC. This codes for CASSQRGDSYYNERFF.

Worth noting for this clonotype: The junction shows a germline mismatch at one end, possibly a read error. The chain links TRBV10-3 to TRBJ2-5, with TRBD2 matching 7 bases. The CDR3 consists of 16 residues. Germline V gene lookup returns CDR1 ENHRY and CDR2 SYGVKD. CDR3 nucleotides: TGTGCCATCAGTGAGTCCGGGACCAGCGGGAAAGAGACCCGGTACTTC. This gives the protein CAISESGTSGKETRYF.

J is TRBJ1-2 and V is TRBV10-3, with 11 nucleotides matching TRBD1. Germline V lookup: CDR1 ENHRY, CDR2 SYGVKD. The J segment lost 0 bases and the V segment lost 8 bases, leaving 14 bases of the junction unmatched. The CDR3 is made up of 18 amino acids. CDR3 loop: CAIGTARTGGLANYGYTF. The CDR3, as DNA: TGTGCCATCGGGACCGCCAGGACAGGGGGCTTAGCTAACTATGGCTACACCTTC.

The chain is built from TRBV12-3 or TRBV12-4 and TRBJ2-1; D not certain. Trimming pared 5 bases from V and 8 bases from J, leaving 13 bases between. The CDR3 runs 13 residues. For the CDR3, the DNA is TGTGCCAGCAGTGTATTTCGCGGTGATGAGCAGTTCTTC. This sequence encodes CASSVFRGDEQFF.

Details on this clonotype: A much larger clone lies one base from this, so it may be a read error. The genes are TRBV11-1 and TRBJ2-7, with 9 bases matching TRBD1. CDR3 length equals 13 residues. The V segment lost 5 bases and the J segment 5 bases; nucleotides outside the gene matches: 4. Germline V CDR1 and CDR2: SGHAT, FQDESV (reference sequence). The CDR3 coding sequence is TGTGCCAGCAGCCCGGGACAGGGCAACGAGCAGTACTTC. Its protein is CASSPGQGNEQYF.